The rows below give T cell receptor beta chains drawn from one sample of a study of CD8+ T cells in alopecia areata. Using immunoSEQ multiplex PCR, the repertoire was profiled, and TCRdb retains in-frame clones only, with some absent. The sample contains 90,000 to 120,000 clones, approximately 60% of which appear only once. Sequencing was carried out using CD8+ T cells sorted from blood. These TCRs come from a human donor in good health. CDR3s include the opening cysteine and the closing phenylalanine or tryptophan. The D gene is left open where the match is weak. Clone size is shown for a subset of rows, as once, few, many or a class of expanded clone.

clone_size	v_call	j_call	d_call	cdr3_aa	cdr3_nt
once	TRBV7-6	TRBJ1-1	.	CASSASDSLSPAFF	TGTGCCAGCAGCGCCTCGGACAGTCTTTCCCCGGCTTTCTTT
.	TRBV6-4	TRBJ2-3	TRBD2	CASSLQASGDTDTQYF	TGTGCCAGCAGCCTCCAGGCTAGCGGGGACACAGATACGCAGTATTTT
.	TRBV2	TRBJ1-2	.	CASSESGRNYGYTF	TGTGCCAGCAGTGAATCTGGGCGAAACTATGGCTACACCTTC
.	TRBV19	TRBJ2-7	TRBD2	CASSLTSASYEQYF	TGTGCCAGTAGTCTTACTAGCGCGAGCTACGAGCAGTACTTC
.	TRBV7-9	TRBJ2-1	.	CASSLLLGGVNEQFF	TGTGCCAGCAGCTTACTGCTCGGCGGGGTGAATGAGCAGTTCTTC
.	TRBV7-8	TRBJ2-3	TRBD2	CASSWGLAGGLPDTQYF	TGTGCCAGCAGCTGGGGACTAGCGGGGGGCCTGCCAGATACGCAGTATTTT
.	TRBV29-1	TRBJ1-2	TRBD1	CSVEHRGGGYTF	TGCAGCGTTGAACACAGGGGGGGCGGCTACACCTTC
.	TRBV30	TRBJ1-1	TRBD1	CAWSLQGSSEAFF	TGTGCCTGGAGCCTACAGGGGTCGTCTGAAGCTTTCTTT
few	TRBV7-8	TRBJ1-2	TRBD1	CASSPGQGNYGYTF	TGTGCCAGCAGCCCGGGACAGGGAAACTATGGCTACACCTTC
.	TRBV5-1	TRBJ1-1	.	CASSLAGDEVTEAFF	TGCGCCAGCAGCTTGGCCGGAGATGAGGTCACTGAAGCTTTCTTT
.	TRBV7-8	TRBJ2-7	.	CASSLRPILPWGLLLSYEQYF	TGTGCCAGCAGCTTAAGGCCAATTCTTCCCTGGGGATTACTACTCTCCTACGAGCAGTACTTC
.	TRBV28	TRBJ2-5	.	CASRSAPGMYF	TGTGCCAGCAGGTCGGCGCCAGGGATGTACTTC